This T cell receptor (beta chain) was retrieved from a study of T-cell reconstitution after alpha-beta-depleted transplantation in children. Overall study findings and caveats: At one year after transplant, newly produced T cells mostly accounted for T-cell counts and diversity. Surviving recipient T cells and thymic progenitors underlay high day-60 TCRbeta diversity in some patients. By about two months after transplant, alpha-beta T cells reportedly arose from several hundred graft clones that had expanded.

The CDR3 extends over 13 amino acids. Germline CDR1 is SGHTA and CDR2 is FQGTGA. V lost 0 bases and J 6 bases, leaving 7 bases between the germline ends. This clonotype was detected many times. The antigen remains undetermined. Unique molecular identifiers featured in how the TCRbeta library was prepared. TCRdb used MiXCR to reprocess the PCR reads, holding one entry per CDR3 protein. This table has tens of thousands of distinct CDR3 sequences, roughly 4.9% appearing once. The starting material was PBMCs, mostly from graft donor cells, obtained 180 days after TCRalphabeta/CD19-depleted stem cell transplant. This TCR was recovered from a boy in the first two years of life who had a stem cell transplant for acute myeloid leukemia, so the T cells may come from the graft donor. The chain has TRBV7-3 and TRBJ2-3; D is uncertain. CDR3 DNA sequence: TGTGCCAGCAGCTTAACCCGGCGGGATACGCAGTATTTT. Its protein is CASSLTRRDTQYF.